Each of the 14 T cell receptor beta chains below was sequenced from the same sample in a study of blood T cell repertoires in COVID-19. TCRdb's table, derived via immunoSEQ multiplex PCR, lists solely in-frame clones and lacks some. The table has 150,000 to 200,000 clones, 70% to 85% seen once; the top ten hold 6.5% to 7.5%. Sequences were obtained from peripheral blood. The receptors come from an elderly man with COVID-19, enrolled during active disease.

The chain carries TRBV6-6 and TRBJ1-1; TRBD1 is a possible D gene (6 bases). The CDR3 length is 13 residues. Germline V gene data show CDR1 as MNHNY and CDR2 as SVGAGI (reference sequence). The V gene lost 6 bases and the J gene lost 0 bases, with 8 bases spanning the gap. CDR3 sequence reads: CASRDSMNTEAFF. The CDR3 bases are TGTGCCAGCAGGGACAGTATGAACACTGAAGCTTTCTTT.

The V and J genes are TRBV9 and TRBJ1-1; D not resolved. Germline CDR1 and CDR2: SGDLS and YYNGEE. V was clipped by 0 bases and J by 1 base, with 13 bases between them. The CDR3 is made up of 16 amino acids. CDR3 sequence (DNA): TGTGCCAGCAGCGTAGGAGCGGGAACGCGGAACACTGAAGCTTTCTTT. It specifies CASSVGAGTRNTEAFF.

This clone was recorded once. The chain links TRBV5-1 to TRBJ1-4; possible D gene TRBD1, 5 bases. V was shortened by 6 bases and J by 7 bases, with 16 bases between the two germline ends. The length of the CDR3 is 14 residues. Germline-derived CDR1 and CDR2 are SGHRS and YFSETQ. DNA for the CDR3: TGCGCCAGCACCACGGGGGGTGGTGGTGAAAAACTGTTTTTT. This gives the protein CASTTGGGGEKLFF.

The rearrangement uses TRBV5-1 and TRBJ2-7; 12 bases line up with TRBD2. This CDR3 is built from 17 residues. V was clipped by 2 bases and J by 1 base; unmatched bases: 7. The V gene's germline CDR1 is SGHRS and CDR2 YFSETQ. CDR3 amino acids: CASSLDGLAGPSYEQYF. CDR3 nucleotide sequence: TGCGCCAGCAGCTTAGACGGACTAGCGGGGCCTTCCTACGAGCAGTACTTC.

This rearrangement joins TRBV3-1 (or the pseudogene TRBV3-2) to TRBJ2-3, with 9 bases that match TRBD2. The V gene's germline CDR1 is LGHDT and CDR2 YNNKEL (reference sequence). After removal of 0 bases from V and 6 bases from J, the junction contained 13 bases not matched to a gene. The CDR3 spans 18 residues. The CDR3 coding sequence is TGTGCCAGCAGCCAAGATGTAGGCGGAGCGGGGGGATCCGATACGCAGTATTTT. This encodes CASSQDVGGAGGSDTQYF.

The gene calls are TRBV5-1 and TRBJ2-2; D is uncertain. The V and J ends lost 1 base and 2 bases respectively, with 9 bases between them. The CDR3 is 15 amino acids. CDR1 and CDR2 (germline): SGHRS, YFSETQ. DNA of the CDR3: TGCGCCAGCAGCTTGCTCAGCGCTAACACCGGGGAGCTGTTTTTT. Translating it yields CASSLLSANTGELFF.

The V and J genes are TRBV5-1 and TRBJ2-7; 9 nucleotides match TRBD1. Trimming at V came to 2 bases and at J to 2 bases, leaving 8 bases not matched to a gene. Germline V gives CDR1 SGHRS, CDR2 YFSETQ. CDR3 length: 16 residues. The CDR3 loop reads CASSFRGQGPTYEQYF. As DNA, the CDR3 is TGCGCCAGCAGCTTCCGGGGACAGGGCCCGACCTACGAGCAGTACTTC.

This clone showed up just a few times. The genes are TRBV19 and TRBJ2-6; a possible D gene is TRBD1 (6 bases). Germline CDR1 is LNHDA and CDR2 is SQIVND (reference sequence). The CDR3 consists of 18 residues. Trimming pared 2 bases from V and 0 bases from J, leaving 14 bases between. CDR3 coding DNA: TGTGCCAGTAGTATAATCGGACAGTTCGGCTCTGGGGCCAACGTCCTGACTTTC. Translation: CASSIIGQFGSGANVLTF.

The genes are TRBV5-8 and TRBJ1-1, with a tentative D call TRBD1 (5 bases). This CDR3 comprises 16 residues. The ends were cut back, 6 bases at V and 1 base at J, with 19 bases in the middle. Germline lookup yields CDR1 SGHTS and CDR2 YDEGEE. The CDR3 region has the DNA TGTGCCAGCATCGTGGGGACCCTGCGGGGGAACACTGAAGCTTTCTTT. Encoded protein: CASIVGTLRGNTEAFF.

This rearrangement joins TRBV19 to TRBJ2-1, with D perhaps TRBD2 (6 bases). Between the trimmed V and J ends, which lost 6 bases and 6 bases, there was a span of 12 bases. The length of the CDR3 is 13 residues. The V gene's germline CDR1 is LNHDA and CDR2 SQIVND (reference sequence). CDR3 protein: CASRRRDFNEQFF. The CDR3 coding sequence is TGTGCCAGTAGGAGGAGGGATTTCAATGAGCAGTTCTTC.

In this sample, this clone turned up a few times. V is TRBV4-2 and J is TRBJ1-2; the D gene is possibly TRBD1 (5 bases). V shed 0 bases and J shed 0 bases, with 14 bases lying between them. This CDR3 is 17 amino acids long. Looked up from germline, CDR1 is LGHNA and CDR2 is YNFKEQ. CDR3 nucleotides: TGTGCCAGCAGCCAAGAGGGGGGACCCCTAGCTAACTATGGCTACACCTTC. It specifies CASSQEGGPLANYGYTF.

The chain uses TRBV6-5 and TRBJ1-1, with 7 bases aligning to TRBD1. Germline V gene lookup returns CDR1 MNHEY and CDR2 SVGAGI. Germline trimming cut 5 bases from V and 7 bases from J; bases unmatched to any gene: 7. This CDR3 region has 13 residues. The CDR3 loop reads CASSRQGESEAFF. In DNA form, the CDR3 reads TGTGCCAGCAGTAGACAGGGAGAGAGTGAAGCTTTCTTT.

This chain connects TRBV24-1 to TRBJ2-3; a possible D gene is TRBD1 (5 bases). CDR1 KGHDR and CDR2 SFDVKD come from the germline V gene. V was pared by 1 base and J by 6 bases, with 7 bases between. This CDR3 has 13 residues. Written as DNA, the CDR3 is TGTGCCACCAGTGATTTTTCAGGGGATACGCAGTATTTT. Its translation: CATSDFSGDTQYF.

This clone was observed a few times. The chain is built from TRBV21-1 and TRBJ1-1; the table calls TRBD1, which could not be checked here. TRBV21-1 is designated a pseudogene. The CDR3 has 16 amino acids. The DNA for the CDR3 is TGTGCCAGCAGCCCTAGACAGGTGAGGGAAAACACTGAAGCTTTCTTT. This translates into CASSPRQVRENTEAFF.